A single sample gave rise to the 3 T cell receptor beta chains below, sequenced in a study of cytomegalovirus exposure and HLA in healthy donors. 13 Jbeta primers and 60 Vbeta primers were used for the PCR. The protocol was immunoSEQ multiplex PCR, while the TCRdb copy is restricted to in-frame clones and leaves out a portion. The sample carries under 200,000 clones, around 68% recorded once. The sequenced material came from PBMCs. The receptor set was obtained from a man aged 50 or older in good health and CMV-seronegative.

Comments on this clone: Germline and junction disagree at one end, which may indicate a read error. Other DNA sequences of this sample code for an identical CDR3. The CDR3 loop is CASSQDLTLNTEAFF. CDR3 coding DNA: TGCGCCAGCAGCCAGGACTTGACTCTTAACACTGAGGCTTTCTTT. V is TRBV5-1 and J is TRBJ1-1, with D uncertain. This CDR3 comprises 15 residues. In germline, CDR1 is SGHRS, CDR2 YFSETQ. Together with reference TRBV5-1 and TRBJ1-1, the CDR3 gives the full variable domain: KAGVTQTPRYLIKTRGQQVTLSCSPISGHRSVSWYQQTPGQGLQFLFEYFSETQRNKGNFPGRFSGRQFSNSRSEMNVSTLELGDSALYLCASSQDLTLNTEAFFGQGTRLTVV.

This clone was detected only a few times. The chain joins TRBV18 to TRBJ1-3; D not resolved. Germline lookup yields CDR1 KGHSH and CDR2 LQKENI. The length of the CDR3 is 17 residues. V shed 3 bases and J shed 3 bases, with 18 bases lying between them. CDR3 sequence (DNA): TGTGCCAGCTCACCCGGGAGGAACGGGGAAGGTGGAAACACCATATATTTT. Amino acids: CASSPGRNGEGGNTIYF.

This rearrangement joins TRBV5-6 to TRBJ1-2; TRBD1 agrees at 9 bases. This CDR3 has 13 amino acids. Trimming removed 3 bases from V and 6 bases from J; junction bases left unmatched: 3. Per the germline V gene, CDR1 is SGHDT and CDR2 is YYEEEE. The CDR3 reads CASSYRDRDGYTF. CDR3 coding DNA: TGTGCCAGCAGCTACCGGGACAGGGATGGCTACACCTTC. The full variable domain, its missing parts supplied by reference TRBV5-6 and TRBJ1-2, is DAGVTQSPTHLIKTRGQQVTLRCSPKSGHDTVSWYQQALGQGPQFIFQYYEEEERQRGNFPDRFSGHQFPNYSSELNVNALLLGDSALYLCASSYRDRDGYTFGSGTRLTVV.